Sequencing of this T cell receptor (beta chain) was carried out in a study of blood T cell repertoires in COVID-19. Background on the study: From the United States, Italy and Spain came samples of acute and convalescent COVID-19. Nucleic acid was either cDNA or gDNA, and it came from T cells, B-cell-depleted T cells, or PBMCs.

Participants were aged about 18 to 89 years, lived in 24 US areas, and enrolled virtually. V shed 6 bases, J shed 5 bases, and the junction held 8 bases outside the gene matches. CDR3 size: 14 residues. CDR1 is MNHEY, CDR2 SVGEGT, per germline. Authors' analysis steps: Estimates of nucleated cell counts were drawn from the amplification of reference gene primers. Sequencing was performed with immunoSEQ multiplex PCR; in TCRdb, only in-frame clones are kept and a portion is missing. From that table come the V and J calls and clone size; the DNA was used to work out D and trimming. The repertoire holds about 220,000 clones, with roughly 86% as singletons.

This sequence originates from a woman aged 25 to 39 with acute COVID-19. Input material: PBMCs or T cells enriched from blood (not recorded which). This sequence joins TRBV6-2 or TRBV6-3 and TRBJ1-1; 8 nucleotides agree with TRBD1. The DNA for the CDR3 is TGTGCCAGCAGCTGGACAGGGCGAGGAACTGAAGCTTTCTTT. It encodes CASSWTGRGTEAFF.